This passage covers 32 T cell receptor beta chains from one sample sequenced in a study of neurological immune-mediated disorders. One entry per CDR3 protein, called by TCRdb with MiXCR from the 5' RACE reads. The sample has 65,000 to 80,000 distinct CDR3 sequences, roughly a sixth seen once. The sample consisted of PBMCs. These receptor sequences come from a woman between 40 and 50 years old in good health.

This clonotype has at least ten counts. J is TRBJ1-4 and V is TRBV5-1; D gene uncertain. The V and J ends lost 3 bases and 0 bases respectively, with 6 bases between them. Germline-derived CDR1 and CDR2 are SGHRS and YFSETQ. The length of the CDR3 is 14 residues. The CDR3 sequence: CASSSYTTNEKLFF. The CDR3 coding sequence is TGCGCCAGCAGCTCGTACACAACTAATGAAAAACTGTTTTTT.

There are many counts of this clonotype. The chain employs TRBV6-2 or TRBV6-3 and TRBJ1-1, with D possibly matching TRBD1 (6 bases). CDR3 length equals 17 residues. Germline CDR1 and CDR2: MNHEY and SVGEGT. The V gene lost 5 bases and the J gene lost 0 bases, with 19 bases spanning the gap. The CDR3 coding sequence is TGTGCCAGCAGTGACCTACGGGATACAGGGTTGAACACTGAAGCTTTCTTT. Translation gives CASSDLRDTGLNTEAFF.

Ten or more counts support this clonotype. The chain joins TRBV9 to TRBJ2-2; the match to TRBD1 covers 8 bases. The length of the CDR3 is 15 residues. Trimming removed 0 bases from V and 7 bases from J; junction bases left unmatched: 5. The germline CDR1 and CDR2 sequences are SGDLS and YYNGEE. CDR3 protein: CASSVETGAVGELFF. The CDR3 nucleotides are TGTGCCAGCAGCGTAGAGACAGGGGCGGTCGGGGAGCTGTTTTTT.

This clonotype has a count of ten or more. The V gene is TRBV5-1, the J gene TRBJ1-1; D is possibly TRBD1 (5 bases). The CDR3 totals 14 residues. Germline V gene sequence: CDR1 SGHRS, CDR2 YFSETQ. The V end was cut by 3 bases, the J end by 2 bases, with 11 bases between. CDR3 residues: CASSSGPGNTEAFF. Written as DNA, the CDR3 is TGCGCCAGCAGCTCGGGACCAGGAAACACTGAAGCTTTCTTT.

This clonotype was seen at least ten times. The chain is built from TRBV27 and TRBJ2-1; D might be TRBD1 (7 bases). The CDR3 covers 15 residues. V lost 5 bases and J 1 base, leaving 12 bases between the germline ends. Germline V gene sequence: CDR1 MNHEY, CDR2 SMNVEV (reference sequence). The DNA for the CDR3 is TGTGCCAGCAGTGTCAGGGGGAGGTCCTACAATGAGCAGTTCTTC. This codes for CASSVRGRSYNEQFF.

This clonotype was seen a few times. The genes are TRBV5-6 and TRBJ2-7; TRBD1 matches 10 bases. Losses at the gene ends were 2 bases for V and 5 bases for J; bases not matched to a gene: 4. CDR1 is SGHDT and CDR2 is YYEEEE in the germline V gene. CDR3 size: 14 residues. The CDR3 region is CASSFDRGRDEQYF. In DNA form, the CDR3 reads TGTGCCAGCAGCTTCGACAGGGGGCGCGACGAGCAGTACTTC.

In its sample, this clonotype was seen many times. This CDR3 reads CASSRRENYEQYF. Here the CDR3 DNA reads TGTGCCAGCAGCCGCCGGGAGAACTACGAGCAGTACTTC. The chain recombines TRBV11-1 with TRBJ2-7, with D possibly TRBD2 on 6 matching bases. Trimming left V 5 bases short and J 3 bases short, with 11 bases between. The CDR3 is made up of 13 amino acids. Germline-derived CDR1 and CDR2 are SGHAT and FQDESV (reference sequence).

This clonotype was counted a few times. The chain uses TRBV20-1 and TRBJ2-3; a weak D match, TRBD2 (6 bases). Germline CDR1 reads DFQATT; CDR2 reads SNEGSKA (reference sequence). The CDR3 sequence is 13 residues long. Trimming removed 6 bases at V and 5 bases at J, with 15 bases between. The CDR3 loop is CSAPTAGLDTQYF. The DNA of the CDR3 is TGCAGTGCCCCGACAGCGGGCCTAGATACGCAGTATTTT.

This clonotype was seen a few times. This chain uses TRBV18 with TRBJ1-1, with D perhaps matching TRBD1 (6 bases). CDR1 KGHSH and CDR2 LQKENI come from the germline V gene. The CDR3 has 15 amino acids. V lost 6 bases to trimming and J lost 2 bases, with 16 bases between them. The DNA for the CDR3 is TGTGCCAGCTCCCCGACAGGACGGCAAAACACTGAAGCTTTCTTT. The encoded protein is CASSPTGRQNTEAFF. Filled out from reference TRBV18 and TRBJ1-1, the complete variable domain reads NAGVMQNPRHLVRRRGQEARLRCSPMKGHSHVYWYRQLPEEGLKFMVYLQKENIIDESGMPKERFSAEFPKEGPSILRIQQVVRGDSAAYFCASSPTGRQNTEAFFGQGTRLTVV.

With respect to this clonotype: The junction departs from germline at one end; a sequencing error may be responsible. This chain links TRBV9 with TRBJ2-5, with 16 nucleotides matching TRBD2. The germline V gene has CDR1 SGDLS and CDR2 YYNGEE. The CDR3 totals 17 residues. The CDR3 DNA reads TGTACCAGCAGAGACGGGACTAGCGGGGGGGCGTCGGAGACCCAGTACTTC. This translates into CTSRDGTSGGASETQYF.

This clonotype was counted many times. This chain joins TRBV5-5 and TRBJ1-1; D is uncertain. The V gene's germline CDR1 is SGHKS and CDR2 YYEKEE (reference sequence). The CDR3 contains 12 residues. V lost 0 bases, J lost 8 bases, and 8 bases lay in between. DNA of the CDR3: TGTGCCAGCAGCTTGGCCGGAAGGGAAGCTTTCTTT. Translated: CASSLAGREAFF. Full variable domain (outside the CDR3, taken from reference TRBV5-5 and TRBJ1-1): DAGVTQSPTHLIKTRGQQVTLRCSPISGHKSVSWYQQVLGQGPQFIFQYYEKEERGRGNFPDRFSARQFPNYSSELNVNALLLGDSALYLCASSLAGREAFFGQGTRLTVV.

This chain uses TRBV7-2 with TRBJ2-7, with D perhaps matching TRBD1 (5 bases). CDR3 size: 14 residues. Between the trimmed V and J ends, which lost 6 bases and 2 bases, there was a span of 14 bases. Germline loops: CDR1 SGHTA, CDR2 FQGNSA. The CDR3 sequence is CASSGALLAYEQYF. In DNA, the CDR3 is TGTGCCAGCAGTGGGGCCCTCCTGGCCTACGAGCAGTACTTC.

This clonotype has ten or more counts. The chain recombines TRBV28 with TRBJ2-7; D unclear. The germline V and J ends were trimmed by 4 bases and 1 base, with 14 bases remaining between them. This CDR3 contains 15 residues. The germline CDR1 and CDR2 sequences are MDHEN and SYDVKM. CDR3 nucleotide sequence: TGTGCCAGCAGTTCGCAGGTTTCGCTATCCTACGAGCAGTACGTC. Translating gives CASSSQVSLSYEQYV.

This clonotype was counted many times. The chain couples TRBV5-6 to TRBJ2-1; D gene unclear. This CDR3 is built from 12 residues. Deletions cut 4 bases from V and 6 bases from J, with 8 bases between. Germline lookup yields CDR1 SGHDT and CDR2 YYEEEE. CDR3: CASSPVGNEQFF. The CDR3 DNA sequence: TGTGCCAGCAGCCCGGTGGGCAATGAGCAGTTCTTC.

There are a few counts of this clonotype. The chain carries TRBV5-1 and TRBJ1-5; TRBD1 is a possible D gene (5 bases). Germline assignment: CDR1 SGHRS and CDR2 YFSETQ. The V end was cut by 0 bases, the J end by 5 bases, with 9 bases between. The CDR3 is 14 residues long. The DNA of the CDR3 is TGCGCCAGCAGCTTGGGCAGGGAGGATCAGCCCCAGCATTTT. Encoded protein: CASSLGREDQPQHF.

This clonotype has a count of ten or more. The chain's CDR3 is CASSYTPGEGTEAFF. The CDR3 nucleotides are TGTGCCAGCAGTTACACCCCCGGGGAGGGCACTGAAGCTTTCTTT. The chain combines TRBV6-2 or TRBV6-3 with TRBJ1-1, with D unclear. The CDR3 runs 15 residues. Looked up from germline, CDR1 is MNHEY and CDR2 is SVGEGT. Trimming shortened V by 2 bases and J by 4 bases, and 14 bases separated the two germline ends.

This clonotype was counted ten times or more. The chain employs TRBV2 and TRBJ1-5, with 7 nucleotides matching TRBD1. The V gene end was trimmed by 6 bases and the J gene end by 2 bases; junction bases not matched to a gene: 7. Germline CDR1 reads SNHLY; CDR2 reads FYNNEI. CDR3 length: 15 amino acids. The CDR3 DNA is TGTGCCAGCAGAGCAGGCCAGGGGGGCAATCAGCCCCAGCATTTT. This encodes CASRAGQGGNQPQHF.

This sequence joins TRBV10-3 and TRBJ2-7; the D gene is possibly TRBD1 (6 bases). The V gene lost 3 bases and the J gene lost 4 bases, with 10 bases spanning the gap. CDR1 and CDR2 (germline): ENHRY, SYGVKD. The length of the CDR3 is 13 residues. The CDR3 DNA reads as TGTGCCATCAGTGATGGGACAATTTACGAGCAGTACTTC. Translated, it gives CAISDGTIYEQYF.

This clonotype was seen repeatedly, ten times or more. J is TRBJ1-1 and V is TRBV5-1, with D uncertain. Trimming pared 4 bases from V and 3 bases from J, leaving 10 bases between. CDR1 and CDR2 from the germline V gene are SGHRS and YFSETQ. The CDR3 loop spans 13 amino acids. The CDR3 region has the DNA TGCGCCAGCAGCACAACAACGGACACTGAAGCTTTCTTT. Translated: CASSTTTDTEAFF.

The V gene is TRBV7-6, the J gene TRBJ1-2; no definite D call. Per the germline V gene, CDR1 is SGHVS and CDR2 is FNYEAQ. V shed 0 bases and J shed 4 bases, with 9 bases lying between them. The CDR3 is 14 residues long. CDR3 loop: CASSLAPTSYGYTF. CDR3 sequence (DNA): TGTGCCAGCAGCTTAGCCCCGACATCCTATGGCTACACCTTC.

This clonotype was recorded many times. This chain links TRBV2 with TRBJ2-5; D is possibly TRBD2 (6 bases). CDR3 length: 16 amino acids. Trimming took 3 bases from V and 5 from J, leaving 19 bases between them. CDR1 is SNHLY, CDR2 FYNNEI, per germline. This CDR3 is CASSDALAFLSETQYF. The CDR3 nucleotides read TGTGCCAGCAGTGATGCGCTAGCGTTTTTGTCGGAGACCCAGTACTTC.

This clonotype was seen many times. V and J are TRBV5-1 and TRBJ2-2; 8 nucleotides align to TRBD1. Germline values: CDR1 SGHRS, CDR2 YFSETQ. The J segment lost 5 bases and the V segment lost 4 bases, leaving 16 bases of the junction unmatched. The CDR3 has 18 residues. The chain's CDR3 is CASSLGQGRSSYTGELFF. In DNA form, the CDR3 reads TGCGCCAGCAGCCTCGGACAGGGCCGGTCGAGTTATACCGGGGAGCTGTTTTTT.

This clonotype was seen repeatedly, ten times or more. The chain couples TRBV5-1 to TRBJ1-2; 12 nucleotides align to TRBD1. With 6 bases clipped from V and 6 bases from J, the junction kept 9 bases outside the gene matches. From germline, CDR1 is SGHRS and CDR2 YFSETQ. This CDR3 has 15 amino acids. The CDR3 DNA sequence: TGCGCCAGCACCCCCGGGACAGGGGGCCAGGATGGCTACACCTTC. It is translated as CASTPGTGGQDGYTF.

This clonotype was counted at least ten times. V and J are TRBV7-3 and TRBJ2-3, with TRBD2 matching 8 bases. Looked up from germline, CDR1 is SGHTA and CDR2 is FQGTGA. Trimming cost V 5 bases and J 5 bases; bases outside gene matches: 9. The CDR3 totals 15 residues. CDR3 amino acids: CASSQQAGVGDTQYF. The CDR3 DNA is TGTGCCAGCAGCCAACAAGCGGGGGTCGGAGATACGCAGTATTTT.

The sample holds many counts of this clonotype. This chain uses TRBV5-7 with TRBJ2-3; tentative D call: TRBD2 (7 bases). TRBV5-7 is sorted into the ORF group, with uncertain function. The CDR3 sequence is 18 residues long. V was trimmed by 4 bases and J by 5 bases, leaving 26 bases between them. CDR3 in amino acids: CASSIAAWRTGGQDTQYF. The CDR3 bases are TGTGCCAGCAGCATAGCAGCTTGGAGGACGGGGGGACAAGATACGCAGTATTTT.

This clonotype was seen ten or more times. The V gene is TRBV10-2, the J gene TRBJ1-5; possible D gene TRBD1, 5 bases. The CDR3 length is 15 residues. Deletions cut 6 bases from V and 5 bases from J, with 17 bases between. CDR1 is WSHSY, CDR2 SAAADI, per germline. The CDR3 here is CASSLQGVDDQPQHF. CDR3 DNA: TGCGCCAGCAGCCTGCAGGGAGTTGACGATCAGCCCCAGCATTTT.

This clonotype was counted many times. The V gene is TRBV7-2, the J gene TRBJ1-2, with TRBD1 matching 10 bases. The CDR3 contains 16 residues. Germline CDR1 and CDR2: SGHTA and FQGNSA. V lost 2 bases to trimming and J lost 5 bases; unmatched junction nucleotides: 8. CDR3 sequence reads: CASSLNRDRGQYGYTF. The CDR3 region has the DNA TGTGCCAGCAGCTTAAATCGAGACAGGGGGCAGTATGGCTACACCTTC.

This clonotype was recorded at least ten times. The chain joins TRBV20-1 to TRBJ1-2, with 8 bases lining up with TRBD1. The CDR3 sequence is 14 residues long. J gave up 6 bases and V 3 bases, and 9 bases lay outside the gene matches. CDR1 DFQATT and CDR2 SNEGSKA come from the germline V gene (reference sequence). This chain's CDR3 is CSASFRDRTDGYTF. DNA for the CDR3: TGCAGTGCTAGTTTCCGGGACAGGACGGATGGCTACACCTTC.

As regards this clonotype: Being one base from a much bigger clone, this may be a read error. V is TRBV7-3 and J is TRBJ2-5, with D unclear. Germline V gene lookup returns CDR1 SGHTA and CDR2 FQGTGA. Trimming took 4 bases from V and 5 from J, leaving 11 bases between them. CDR3 length equals 13 residues. CDR3 sequence reads: CASSYGSSETQYF. As DNA, the CDR3 is TGTGCCAGCAGCTATGGTTCTTCGGAGACCCAGTACTTC. The full variable domain, rest sourced from reference TRBV7-3 and TRBJ2-5, is GAGVSQTPSNKVTEKGKYVELRCDPISGHTALYWYRQSLGQGPEFLIYFQGTGAADDSGLPNDRFFAVRPEGSVSTLKIQRTERGDSAVYLCASSYGSSETQYFGPGTRLLVL.

This clonotype was found many times. The genes are TRBV2 and TRBJ2-3; D is unresolved. Deletions cut 6 bases from V and 6 bases from J, with 19 bases between. Per germline, CDR1 SNHLY and CDR2 FYNNEI. The CDR3 has 15 residues. The CDR3 bases are TGTGCCAGCAGCATCCTAGAAGCTGACGTGGATACGCAGTATTTT. Translating it yields CASSILEADVDTQYF. The variable domain in full, completed from reference TRBV2 and TRBJ2-3, reads EPEVTQTPSHQVTQMGQEVILRCVPISNHLYFYWYRQILGQKVEFLVSFYNNEISEKSEIFDDQFSVERPDGSNFTLKIRSTKLEDSAMYFCASSILEADVDTQYFGPGTRLTVL.

This clonotype was detected ten times or more. The chain employs TRBV20-1 and TRBJ1-1; weak D call: TRBD1 (6 bases). The germline V gene encodes CDR1 DFQATT and CDR2 SNEGSKA (reference sequence). The CDR3 covers 14 residues. V dropped 5 bases and J dropped 1 base, with 14 bases sitting between them. This chain's CDR3 is CSALGGNKNTEAFF. The CDR3 DNA reads as TGCAGTGCTTTAGGGGGAAACAAGAACACTGAAGCTTTCTTT.

This clonotype has ten or more counts. The chain combines TRBV7-7 with TRBJ1-1; no firm D call. CDR1 is SSHAT, CDR2 FNYEAQ, per germline (reference sequence). Trimming cost V 5 bases and J 1 base, with 8 bases left between them. The CDR3 covers 13 residues. The CDR3 protein is CASSRLQNTEAFF. CDR3 DNA: TGTGCCAGCAGCCGTCTCCAGAACACTGAAGCTTTCTTT.